The rows below give T cell receptor beta chains drawn from one sample of a study of response to subunit inactivated influenza vaccine. TCRdb processed the RT-PCR reads anew with MiXCR; each CDR3 protein has one entry. This table has roughly 570,000 distinct CDR3 sequences, less than 15% appearing once. The sequenced sample was PBMCs from blood, obtained approximately 12 days after vaccination. Receptors were obtained from a man aged 50 to 60 who received an inactivated influenza vaccine. The CDR3 runs from the conserved cysteine through the conserved F or W. A D gene is named only where the DNA matches it firmly. Rows give clone size only sometimes, using once, few, many, or a class for an expanded clone.

size,V,D,J,DNA,CDR3
few,TRBV12-3/TRBV12-4,-,TRBJ2-5,TGTGCCAGCAGTCCGGGACAGCGGGGGAGGGAGACCCAGTACTTC,CASSPGQRGRETQYF
few,TRBV15,-,TRBJ1-5,TGTGCCACCAGCCTCGAATGGGGGGGAAATCAGCCCCAGCATTTT,CATSLEWGGNQPQHF
many,TRBV7-9,TRBD1,TRBJ2-4,TGTGCCAGCAGCTTAGTTGGACAGGCCTTAGCCAAAAACATTCAGTACTTC,CASSLVGQALAKNIQYF
-,TRBV3-1,-,TRBJ2-3,TGTGCCAGCAGCCAAGAACGAGGAGGGCGAGGTACGCAGTATTTT,CASSQERGGRGTQYF
few,TRBV7-9,-,TRBJ2-7,TGTGCCAGCAGCTTAGGGCCGGGACAAAGGGACTTC,CASSLGPGQRDF
few,TRBV7-2,-,TRBJ1-4,TGTGCCAGCAGCCCTGGGGGGTATTCTGAAAAACTGTTTTTT,CASSPGGYSEKLFF
many,TRBV15,-,TRBJ1-4,TGTGCCACCAGTCTTGGCCTGACAAGCCGGGATGAAAAACTGTTTTTT,CATSLGLTSRDEKLFF
-,TRBV12-3/TRBV12-4,TRBD2,TRBJ2-1,TGTGCCAGCAGTTTGGGCGGGACTAGCGGGAGTAATGAGCAGTTCTTC,CASSLGGTSGSNEQFF
few,TRBV6-1,TRBD2,TRBJ2-7,TGTGCCAGCAGGCGACTAGCGGAGCCTAGCCACGAGCAGTACTTC,CASRRLAEPSHEQYF
-,TRBV20-1,-,TRBJ2-7,TGCAGTGCTAGGCCAGGGAGAGCCTCCTACGAGCAGTACTTC,CSARPGRASYEQYF
few,TRBV7-9,-,TRBJ2-2,TGTGCCAGCAGAGACCAGGGAACCGGGGAGCTGTTTTTT,CASRDQGTGELFF
-,TRBV30,TRBD1,TRBJ2-7,TGTGCCTTCTCCGACAGGGCCTACGAGCAGTACTTC,CAFSDRAYEQYF
many,TRBV4-2,-,TRBJ2-6,TGTGCCAGCAGCCAAGTAACCTCTGGGGCCAACGTCCTGACTTTC,CASSQVTSGANVLTF
-,TRBV4-3,-,TRBJ2-7,TGCGCCAGCAGCCAAGGGACACCCCCGAGCTACGAGCAGTACTTC,CASSQGTPPSYEQYF
few,TRBV24-1,TRBD2,TRBJ2-5,TGTGCCACCAGTGACACGGGACTAGCAAAGACCCAGTACTTC,CATSDTGLAKTQYF
-,TRBV6-2/TRBV6-3,-,TRBJ2-6,TGTGCCAGCATTCGGAGCGGACGGCCCTCTGGGGCCAACGTCCTGACTTTC,CASIRSGRPSGANVLTF
-,TRBV12-3/TRBV12-4,TRBD1,TRBJ1-3,TGTGCCAGCAGGCCAACAGGGGCTGGAAACACCATATATTTT,CASRPTGAGNTIYF
-,TRBV7-2,-,TRBJ1-2,TGTGCCAGCAGCTTAGCGATTGGCTACACCTTC,CASSLAIGYTF
medium-sized,TRBV18,-,TRBJ1-3,TGTGCCAGCTCACCGACAGGCCTCTCTGGAAACACCATATATTTT,CASSPTGLSGNTIYF
few,TRBV3-1,TRBD1,TRBJ1-4,TGTGCCAGCAGCCCCTCCACCGGACAGGGCGAGGGTAATGAAAAACTGTTTTTT,CASSPSTGQGEGNEKLFF
-,TRBV7-9,TRBD1,TRBJ1-4,TGTGCCAGCAGCTTAGCGCGACAGGGGGCAACTAATGAAAAACTGTTTTTT,CASSLARQGATNEKLFF
few,TRBV5-8,-,TRBJ2-1,TGTGCCAGCATATTACCCGGGGCGGTCGTTAATGAGCAGTTCTTC,CASILPGAVVNEQFF
medium-sized,TRBV29-1,-,TRBJ2-5,TGCAGCGTTGTATTCGAGACCCAGTACTTC,CSVVFETQYF
few,TRBV20-1,-,TRBJ2-6,TGCAGTGCTAGACCCCCCGGAGGCGATGGGGCCAACGTCCTGACTTTC,CSARPPGGDGANVLTF
few,TRBV11-2,-,TRBJ2-2,TGTGCCAGCAGCACTCGAGCGACGCTATCCACCGGGGAGCTGTTTTTT,CASSTRATLSTGELFF
-,TRBV6-2/TRBV6-3,-,TRBJ1-2,TGTGCCAGCAGTGCCTCCCGGGTTCAGGGCTACACCTTC,CASSASRVQGYTF
-,TRBV20-1,TRBD2,TRBJ2-1,TGCAGTGCTAGAGATTTCTTGCGGGAGAGCTCCTACAATGAGCAGTTCTTC,CSARDFLRESSYNEQFF
-,TRBV28,-,TRBJ2-1,TGTGCCAGCAAAGCCCAGGGGTACAATGAGCAGTTCTTC,CASKAQGYNEQFF
-,TRBV7-8,TRBD2,TRBJ2-3,TGTGCCAGCAGCTCCTTTCTAGCGGGGGCCACAGATACGCAGTATTTT,CASSSFLAGATDTQYF
-,TRBV7-9,-,TRBJ2-7,TGTGCCAGCAGCGGGGAAAGGGCCGGCGAGCAGTACTTC,CASSGERAGEQYF
many,TRBV13,TRBD1,TRBJ2-7,TGTGCCAGCAGCTCGGGGGGACAGGGGGCCCTCTACGAGCAGTACTTC,CASSSGGQGALYEQYF
few,TRBV4-1,TRBD2,TRBJ2-1,TGCGCCAGCAGCCAATTTAGCGGGGACTACAATGAGCAGTTCTTC,CASSQFSGDYNEQFF
few,TRBV28,TRBD1,TRBJ1-1,TGTGCCAGCAGTTTACTACTTGGGTGGACAGGGGCGAGCACTGAAGCTTTCTTT,CASSLLLGWTGASTEAFF
-,TRBV7-2,-,TRBJ2-2,TGTGCCAGCAGCTTAGTAGTCAGGGCACCCGGGGAGCTGTTTTTT,CASSLVVRAPGELFF
few,TRBV12-3/TRBV12-4,-,TRBJ1-5,TGTGCCAGTAGTCCGGACCAGGGTCGACAGCCCCAGCATTTT,CASSPDQGRQPQHF
many,TRBV5-1,-,TRBJ1-1,TGTGCCAGCAGTTTGAGGGGAACGAACACTGAAGCTTTCTTT,CASSLRGTNTEAFF
many,TRBV4-2,-,TRBJ2-5,TGTGCCAGCAGCCAAGATTTGATCATGGGGGAGACCCAGTACTTC,CASSQDLIMGETQYF
-,TRBV4-3,-,TRBJ1-4,TGCGCCAGCAGCCGTACCGGGAGGGAAAAACTGTTTTTT,CASSRTGREKLFF
-,TRBV3-1,TRBD2,TRBJ2-3,TGTGCCAGCAGCCATCCCGGGACTAGCGGGAGGGCCGCAGATACGCAGTATTTT,CASSHPGTSGRAADTQYF
-,TRBV20-1,TRBD2,TRBJ2-1,TGCAGTGCTAGGACTAGCGGGAGCCCAAACAATGAGCAGTTCTTC,CSARTSGSPNNEQFF
few,TRBV11-2,-,TRBJ1-1,TGTGCCAGCAGAGCGGCGAGAGCCACTGAAGCTTTCTTT,CASRAARATEAFF
few,TRBV6-2/TRBV6-3,-,TRBJ2-1,TGTGCCAGCAGTCGGGACCCTTTGGACAATGAGCAGTTCTTC,CASSRDPLDNEQFF
-,TRBV6-2/TRBV6-3,-,TRBJ2-5,TGTGCCAGCAGTCCTACTCTGACGGTTCAAGAGACCCAGTACTTC,CASSPTLTVQETQYF
many,TRBV20-1,TRBD2,TRBJ2-7,TGCAGTGCTAGAACGCTAGCGGGAGGTACGCCTTACGAGCAGTACTTC,CSARTLAGGTPYEQYF
few,TRBV6-2/TRBV6-3,-,TRBJ2-1,TGTGCCAGCAGCCCGCGATCCACAGGCAGCTCCTACAATGAGCAGTTCTTC,CASSPRSTGSSYNEQFF
-,TRBV5-1,-,TRBJ2-7,TGCGCCAGCAGCTTTGGGGCCCGAGACTACGAGCAGTACTTC,CASSFGARDYEQYF
-,TRBV4-2,TRBD1,TRBJ2-7,TGTGCCAGCAGCCAAGATACCAGGGGGAGTAGGGAGCAGTACTTC,CASSQDTRGSREQYF
-,TRBV4-3,TRBD2,TRBJ2-1,TGCGCCAGCAGCCAAGATCGGGCGGGAGGTCCCTACAATGAGCAGTTCTTC,CASSQDRAGGPYNEQFF
few,TRBV28,TRBD1,TRBJ2-6,TGTGCCAGTTACTCCGGGACAGGGAGACACCCTGGGGCCAACGTCCTGACTTTC,CASYSGTGRHPGANVLTF
few,TRBV12-3/TRBV12-4,TRBD1,TRBJ1-6,TGTGCCAGCAGTGACAGGGAAGGAAATTCACCCCTCCACTTT,CASSDREGNSPLHF
few,TRBV28,-,TRBJ2-1,TGTGCCAGCAGGGGGGCCGGGACATACAATGAGCAGTTCTTC,CASRGAGTYNEQFF
few,TRBV5-1,-,TRBJ1-1,TGCGCCAGCGGAAATACAGCGAACACTGAAGCTTTCTTT,CASGNTANTEAFF
few,TRBV11-2,-,TRBJ2-5,TGTGCCAGCAGCTTAGAAAGCGGGCTAGCGACCCAGTACTTC,CASSLESGLATQYF
few,TRBV28,-,TRBJ2-1,TGTGCCAGCAGGACCATTGACTACTACAATGAGCAGTTCTTC,CASRTIDYYNEQFF
-,TRBV27,-,TRBJ2-1,TGTGCCAGCAGTTTTAACCGGGACGCGCGTTCCTACAATGAGCAGTTCTTC,CASSFNRDARSYNEQFF
few,TRBV15,TRBD2,TRBJ2-3,TGTGCCACCAGCAGAGCTAGCGGCTCCACAGATACGCAGTATTTT,CATSRASGSTDTQYF
-,TRBV10-3,-,TRBJ2-2,TGTGCCATCAGTGAGTCATTAAGGGTGAACACCGGGGAGCTGTTTTTT,CAISESLRVNTGELFF